One T cell receptor (beta chain) is described in this entry. What antigen it recognizes has not been identified. Base qualities are not recorded, but no much larger clone differs from it by a single base. Peripheral blood CD8+ and CD4+ T cells from healthy donors, Susac syndrome patients and multiple sclerosis patients were profiled using high-throughput TCR beta sequencing. Treatment-naive patients with stable or active relapsing-remitting disease fulfilling revised McDonald criteria were used as multiple sclerosis controls. CD8+ TEMRA cells were enriched by FACS, while bulk CD8+ and CD4+ T cells were purified by magnetic negative isolation. Blood was collected in EDTA tubes and processed within 24 hours, with PBMCs isolated through density gradient centrifugation. PBMCs intended for TCR sequencing were cryopreserved in liquid nitrogen and were subsequently thawed in a 37 degrees C water bath. Purity of sorted or isolated CD4+, CD8+ and CD8+ TEMRA cells was at least 90%.

RNA was extracted using the RNeasy kit, and roughly 0.45 to 1 ug of the RNA was reverse transcribed with random hexamers. TCR beta CDR3 regions were amplified with the immunoSEQ multiplex PCR assay covering 54 Vbeta and 13 Jbeta segments. PCR amplification bias was corrected by using a synthetic template baseline for primer optimization and computational correction. The original methods were these. Reads were annotated to V, D and J genes per IMGT and analyzed with immunoSEQ Analyzer, keeping only productive sequences. Clonality was calculated as one minus the Shannon entropy normalized by log2 of the number of productive unique sequences. Public and private clones were assessed among the 100 most prevalent clones of each patient and control. Susac-specific clones were defined as absent from healthy and MS cohorts, 850 to 1,300 published viral clones and other ImmuneACCESS disease sequences. TCRdb trimmed the raw reads at Q25, called clones with MiXCR and kept productive beta chains. For every CDR3 protein sequence, its rows merge into one entry that carries the most common genes and DNA. For this entry, the V and J calls and clone size follow TCRdb and not the study's own pipeline. This sample comprises about 250,000 distinct CDR3 sequences, just over 90% of them detected only once. 0.055% to 0.075% of the sample comes from the top ten.

These data originate in a study of CD8 T cells in Susac syndrome (dated by TCRdb to about 2019). Regarding the study in general: Repertoire sequencing was used to test whether CD8+ T cell activation and differentiation in Susac syndrome was antigen driven. Results the study describes overall, beyond this receptor: The TCR sequencing and HLA analysis was acknowledged to have included a relatively small number of individuals.

The sequencing input was CD4+ T cells from PBMCs. This receptor was taken from a human donor with multiple sclerosis.

The bases read TGTGCCAGCAAGGGTTCGCTTTATGGAAACACCATATATTTT. Translated, this is CASKGSLYGNTIYF. The chain is assembled from TRBV2 and TRBJ1-3; the D segment cannot be called with confidence. V was cut back by 7 bases and J by 3 bases, leaving a gap of 13 bases between them. Spanning cysteine to phenylalanine, the CDR3 consists of 14 amino acids. Only the CDR3 portion is preserved as DNA: 42 bases, with reading frame beginning at the first base. From a lookup of the germline V gene, CDR1 and CDR2 are SNHLY and FYNNEI.